This T cell receptor beta chain emerged from a study of blood T cell repertoires in COVID-19. Only in-frame clones appear in the TCRdb table, and some are missing; sequencing was by immunoSEQ multiplex PCR. The sample yields a few hundred thousand clones, roughly nine tenths seen once. This clone turned up a few times. Per germline, CDR1 MDHEN and CDR2 SYDVKM. Losses at the gene ends were 6 bases for V and 2 bases for J; bases not matched to a gene: 6. This CDR3 is 14 amino acids long. The sequence came from a woman in her 30s who had recovered from COVID-19. The specimen sequenced was PBMCs or T cells enriched from blood (not recorded which). The genes are TRBV28 and TRBJ2-7; the match to TRBD2 covers 8 bases. CDR3 loop: CASRGREVPYEQYF. CDR3 DNA: TGTGCCAGCAGGGGGCGGGAGGTCCCCTACGAGCAGTACTTC.